Each of the 19 T cell receptor beta chains below was sequenced from the same sample in a study of T-cell reconstitution after alpha-beta-depleted transplantation in children. Construction of the TCRbeta library involved unique molecular identifiers. In TCRdb, the PCR reads were re-called with MiXCR into one record per CDR3 protein. The sample includes some 200,000 distinct CDR3 sequences, about 7% of them seen just once. Here the sequenced sample was PBMCs, taken before TCRalphabeta/CD19-depleted stem cell transplant. Receptors originate from a boy under 10 years old with acute lymphoblastic leukemia, due to receive a stem cell transplant.

This clonotype was recorded at least ten times. V usage is TRBV5-8 and J usage is TRBJ1-2; D perhaps matches TRBD1 (5 bases). V lost 2 bases to trimming and J lost 6 bases, with 17 bases between them. The CDR3 covers 15 residues. Germline loops: CDR1 SGHTS, CDR2 YDEGEE. CDR3: CASSLGVTPKNGYTF. For the CDR3, the DNA is TGTGCCAGCAGCTTAGGGGTCACCCCAAAGAATGGCTACACCTTC.

This clonotype was detected many times. The V call is TRBV12-3 or TRBV12-4, the J call TRBJ2-7; D is possibly TRBD1 (5 bases). Trimming left V 4 bases short and J 7 bases short, with 17 bases between. This CDR3 has 14 amino acids. In DNA, the CDR3 is TGTGCCAGCAGTTCACAGGTGTATCGAGGAGAGCAGTACTTC. It yields the protein CASSSQVYRGEQYF.

The table lists this clonotype with many counts. This chain links TRBV29-1 with TRBJ1-2, with 10 bases aligning to TRBD1. There are 13 residues in the CDR3. With 5 bases clipped from V and 4 bases from J, the junction kept 4 bases outside the gene matches. Germline V gives CDR1 SQVTM, CDR2 ANQGSEA. In DNA form, the CDR3 reads TGCAGCGTTTCGACAGGGGGCTTCTATGGCTACACCTTC. Its translation: CSVSTGGFYGYTF.

The sample holds many counts of this clonotype. J is TRBJ2-2 and V is TRBV7-3; 7 bases agree with TRBD1. V lost 5 bases and J lost 5; bases outside the gene matches: 5. Germline values: CDR1 SGHTA, CDR2 FQGTGA. This CDR3 contains 14 residues. The CDR3, as DNA: TGTGCCAGCAGCCCCTTCAGGGGGACCGGGGAGCTGTTTTTT. Translation gives CASSPFRGTGELFF.

This clonotype has a count of ten or more. The chain has TRBV3-1 and TRBJ1-3; 8 bases align to TRBD1. V gave up 4 bases and J gave up 0 bases; unmatched junction bases: 2. From germline, CDR1 is LGHDT and CDR2 YNNKEL (reference sequence). The CDR3 is 15 residues long. The CDR3 loop reads CASSPGTGSGNTIYF. The CDR3 coding sequence is TGTGCCAGCAGCCCCGGGACAGGCTCTGGAAACACCATATATTTT.

This clonotype was recorded at least ten times. V is TRBV12-3 or TRBV12-4 and J is TRBJ1-1, with D possibly matching TRBD1 (6 bases). Trimming shortened V by 3 bases and J by 4 bases, and 12 bases separated the two germline ends. The CDR3 length is 14 residues. CDR3 bases: TGTGCCAGCAGTTTGACAGGCCTCCCCACTGAAGCTTTCTTT. Its translation: CASSLTGLPTEAFF.

This clonotype was recorded many times. The CDR3 is CASSSPTVSYEQYF. The CDR3 DNA sequence: TGTGCCAGCAGTTCCCCGACAGTCTCCTACGAGCAGTACTTC. The gene calls are TRBV12-3 or TRBV12-4 and TRBJ2-7; a weak D match, TRBD1 (5 bases). CDR3 length: 14 amino acids. V was cut by 4 bases and J by 0 bases, with 10 bases left in between.

This clonotype was counted at least ten times. The rearrangement links TRBV12-3 or TRBV12-4 to TRBJ2-6, with 7 bases aligning to TRBD2. The CDR3 contains 17 residues. The junction had 7 bases not matched to a gene; V was cut back by 5 bases and J by 0 bases. The CDR3: CASSRRGGSSGANVLTF. The CDR3 nucleotides are TGTGCCAGCAGTCGGAGGGGCGGGAGCTCTGGGGCCAACGTCCTGACTTTC.

This clonotype was counted many times. This chain connects TRBV7-2 to TRBJ2-7; 8 nucleotides agree with TRBD2. The germline V gene has CDR1 SGHTA and CDR2 FQGNSA. V lost 7 bases and J lost 5; bases outside the gene matches: 22. The CDR3 has 18 amino acids. The CDR3 reads CASTPRQAGGLGGNEQYF. DNA for the CDR3: TGTGCCAGCACCCCAAGGCAGGCGGGAGGACTTGGAGGGAACGAGCAGTACTTC.

This clonotype was recorded a few times. The chain carries TRBV5-4 and TRBJ2-5; 10 nucleotides line up with TRBD2. The ends lost 4 bases at V and 2 bases at J; junction bases unmatched: 8. Germline V gene lookup returns CDR1 SGHNT and CDR2 YYREEE (reference sequence). CDR3 length: 16 amino acids. Written as DNA, the CDR3 is TGTGCCAGCAGCCTCCGAGCGGGGGGGCCACAAGAGACCCAGTACTTC. Amino acids: CASSLRAGGPQETQYF.

This clonotype was detected only a few times. This chain links TRBV5-6 with TRBJ2-3, with 11 nucleotides matching TRBD2. V shed 4 bases and J 4 bases; nucleotides not matched to a gene: 5. CDR3 size: 15 residues. Germline V gives CDR1 SGHDT, CDR2 YYEEEE. The CDR3 DNA reads as TGTGCCAGCAGCAGTAGCGGGGGGGCCCCAGATACGCAGTATTTT. Amino acids: CASSSSGGAPDTQYF.

This clonotype appeared many times. The rearrangement joins TRBV5-4 to TRBJ1-1; no definite D call. Trimming removed 0 bases from V and 4 bases from J, with 13 bases in between. The CDR3 is 15 amino acids. CDR1 and CDR2 (germline): SGHNT, YYREEE (reference sequence). CDR3 bases: TGTGCCAGCAGCTTGGGAGGCGGAAGTGGCACTGAAGCTTTCTTT. Translated: CASSLGGGSGTEAFF.

This clonotype occurred many times. This sequence joins TRBV20-1 and TRBJ2-7; D is perhaps TRBD1 or TRBD2 (5 bases each). This CDR3 has 12 amino acids. Germline CDR1 DFQATT, CDR2 SNEGSKA (reference sequence). Deletions cut 7 bases from V and 2 bases from J, with 12 bases between. The CDR3 coding sequence is TGCAGTGAGGAGGCAGGGCCCTACGAGCAGTACTTC. Residues: CSEEAGPYEQYF.

This clonotype has more than one count but fewer than ten. The rearrangement links TRBV11-2 to TRBJ2-3; D is uncertain. The V gene's germline CDR1 is SGHAT and CDR2 FQNNGV. V gave up 2 bases and J gave up 6 bases, with 27 bases separating them. The CDR3 has 19 residues. The CDR3 DNA follows: TGTGCCAGCAGCTTAATTCCCTTTGTCCTCCGAAGACCGCGGGATACGCAGTATTTT. Residues: CASSLIPFVLRRPRDTQYF.

This clonotype came up once. This sequence joins TRBV20-1 and TRBJ2-1; TRBD2 aligns across 8 bases. V dropped 2 bases and J dropped 2; count of bases not matched to a gene: 11. The CDR3 has 17 amino acids. CDR1 is DFQATT, CDR2 SNEGSKA, per germline (reference sequence). As DNA, the CDR3 is TGCAGTGCTAGAACTGTGGCCGGGAGGGCCCCCTACAATGAGCAGTTCTTC. Protein: CSARTVAGRAPYNEQFF.

This clonotype has only a few counts. V usage is TRBV11-1 and J usage is TRBJ2-1; 11 nucleotides match TRBD2. Germline V CDR1 and CDR2: SGHAT, FQDESV (reference sequence). The CDR3 loop spans 18 amino acids. V shed 3 bases, J shed 6 bases, and the junction held 13 bases outside the gene matches. The CDR3, as DNA: TGTGCCAGCAGCTTCACTAGCGGGAGAGATCCCCAAGGCAATGAGCAGTTCTTC. Its protein is CASSFTSGRDPQGNEQFF. Full variable domain (outside the CDR3, taken from reference TRBV11-1 and TRBJ2-1): EAEVAQSPRYKITEKSQAVAFWCDPISGHATLYWYRQILGQGPELLVQFQDESVVDDSQLPKDRFSAERLKGVDSTLKIQPAELGDSAMYLCASSFTSGRDPQGNEQFFGPGTRLTVL.

The chain is built from TRBV5-1 and TRBJ2-7; D call uncertain. CDR1 is SGHRS and CDR2 is YFSETQ in the germline V gene. The CDR3 contains 16 residues. V was clipped by 3 bases and J by 2 bases, with 18 bases between them. The CDR3 loop reads CASSSRAPWRAYEQYF. The DNA for the CDR3 is TGCGCCAGCAGCTCAAGGGCCCCGTGGCGAGCCTACGAGCAGTACTTC.

V and J are TRBV2 and TRBJ1-5; D remains ambiguous. Per germline, CDR1 SNHLY and CDR2 FYNNEI. CDR3 length: 13 residues. V shed 5 bases and J shed 7 bases, with 12 bases lying between them. The CDR3 sequence: CASSKWGKQPQHF. The DNA of the CDR3 is TGTGCCAGCAGTAAGTGGGGTAAGCAGCCCCAGCATTTT.

This clonotype was seen more than once but under ten times. The V and J genes are TRBV20-1 and TRBJ1-6; tentative D call: TRBD1 (6 bases). The CDR3 extends over 14 amino acids. The ends were cut back, 2 bases at V and 8 bases at J, with 13 bases in the middle. From germline, CDR1 is DFQATT and CDR2 SNEGSKA (reference sequence). The CDR3 here is CSARLVEGDSPLHF. The CDR3 region has the DNA TGCAGTGCTAGACTGGTAGAGGGGGATTCACCCCTCCACTTT.